This is a list of T cell receptor beta chains from one sample in a study of blood T cell repertoires in COVID-19. Data came from immunoSEQ multiplex PCR; TCRdb stores just in-frame clones and leaves some out. Of over 100,000 clones listed, around nine tenths are singletons. Sample: peripheral blood. These receptors were obtained from a woman aged 65 to 85 with COVID-19, enrolled during active disease. The CDR3 runs from the conserved cysteine through the conserved F or W. Each record gives: J gene, V gene, D gene, clone size, CDR3 protein, CDR3 DNA. A D gene is named only where the DNA matches it firmly. Clone size appears in some rows only: once, few, many, or a class for an expanded clone.

j_gene: TRBJ2-7; v_gene: TRBV3-1/TRBV3-2; d_gene: TRBD2; abundance: NA; CDR3aa: CASSPTLAGGLYEQYF; CDR3nt: TGTGCCAGCAGCCCCACACTAGCGGGGGGGCTATACGAGCAGTACTTC
j_gene: TRBJ2-1; v_gene: TRBV6-4; d_gene: TRBD1; abundance: NA; CDR3aa: CASSPGTGEPNEQFF; CDR3nt: TGTGCCAGCAGTCCCGGCACAGGGGAACCCAATGAGCAGTTCTTC
j_gene: TRBJ1-4; v_gene: TRBV3-1/TRBV3-2; d_gene: TRBD1; abundance: once; CDR3aa: CASSRGQGDEKLFF; CDR3nt: TGTGCCAGCAGCCGTGGACAGGGTGATGAAAAACTGTTTTTT
j_gene: TRBJ2-7; v_gene: TRBV2; d_gene: NA; abundance: NA; CDR3aa: CASSENTYEQYF; CDR3nt: TGTGCCAGCAGTGAAAACACCTACGAGCAGTACTTC
j_gene: TRBJ2-1; v_gene: TRBV7-9; d_gene: NA; abundance: NA; CDR3aa: CASSLAGALLGEQFF; CDR3nt: TGTGCCAGCAGCTTAGCGGGGGCACTTTTGGGTGAGCAGTTCTTC
j_gene: TRBJ1-2; v_gene: TRBV2; d_gene: NA; abundance: NA; CDR3aa: CASSRTGTLGGYTF; CDR3nt: TGTGCCAGCAGTAGAACCGGGACTCTGGGCGGCTACACCTTC
j_gene: TRBJ2-4; v_gene: TRBV23-1; d_gene: TRBD2; abundance: NA; CDR3aa: CASSQIDPGTSVYSQNIQYF; CDR3nt: TGCGCCAGCAGTCAAATCGACCCCGGGACTAGCGTTTATAGTCAAAACATTCAGTACTTC
j_gene: TRBJ2-1; v_gene: TRBV7-9; d_gene: TRBD2; abundance: NA; CDR3aa: CASSRGGLYNEQFF; CDR3nt: TGTGCCAGCAGCCGCGGGGGACTCTACAATGAGCAGTTCTTC
j_gene: TRBJ2-1; v_gene: TRBV20-1; d_gene: NA; abundance: NA; CDR3aa: CSASSPNSYNEQFF; CDR3nt: TGCAGTGCCAGTTCCCCAAACTCCTACAATGAGCAGTTCTTC
j_gene: TRBJ1-1; v_gene: TRBV5-6; d_gene: NA; abundance: NA; CDR3aa: CASSLAAQGKNTEAFF; CDR3nt: TGTGCCAGCAGCTTGGCCGCCCAGGGGAAGAACACTGAAGCTTTCTTT
j_gene: TRBJ1-4; v_gene: TRBV5-4; d_gene: NA; abundance: NA; CDR3aa: CASSDPTGPTNEKLFF; CDR3nt: TGTGCCAGCAGCGACCCTACAGGGCCCACTAATGAAAAACTGTTTTTT
j_gene: TRBJ2-5; v_gene: TRBV2; d_gene: TRBD2; abundance: NA; CDR3aa: CASRVAGGPRETQYF; CDR3nt: TGTGCCAGCAGGGTAGCGGGGGGGCCTAGGGAGACCCAGTACTTC
j_gene: TRBJ1-6; v_gene: TRBV27; d_gene: TRBD1; abundance: NA; CDR3aa: CASSRDRDNSPLHF; CDR3nt: TGTGCCAGCAGCCGGGACAGGGATAATTCACCCCTCCACTTT
j_gene: TRBJ2-5; v_gene: TRBV29-1; d_gene: TRBD2; abundance: NA; CDR3aa: CSVEFVAGGRETQYF; CDR3nt: TGCAGCGTTGAATTTGTAGCGGGGGGCCGAGAGACCCAGTACTTC
j_gene: TRBJ2-7; v_gene: TRBV10-2; d_gene: TRBD1; abundance: NA; CDR3aa: CASGPGQLIRAYEQYF; CDR3nt: TGCGCCAGCGGGCCGGGACAGCTAATTAGAGCCTACGAGCAGTACTTC
j_gene: TRBJ1-6; v_gene: TRBV11-2; d_gene: NA; abundance: NA; CDR3aa: CASSLRRGTERDF; CDR3nt: TGTGCCAGCAGCTTACGACGGGGGACTGAGCGGGACTTT
j_gene: TRBJ2-3; v_gene: TRBV20-1; d_gene: NA; abundance: NA; CDR3aa: CSASIEIADTQYF; CDR3nt: TGCAGTGCTAGTATAGAGATCGCAGATACGCAGTATTTT
j_gene: TRBJ1-5; v_gene: TRBV2; d_gene: TRBD1; abundance: NA; CDR3aa: CASSPGQGSNQPQHF; CDR3nt: TGTGCCAGCAGTCCAGGACAGGGGAGCAATCAGCCCCAGCATTTT
j_gene: TRBJ1-5; v_gene: TRBV23-1; d_gene: NA; abundance: NA; CDR3aa: CASSQSSRGSGCYSNQPQHF; CDR3nt: TGCGCCAGCAGTCAATCATCAAGGGGGTCGGGGTGCTATAGCAATCAGCCCCAGCATTTT
j_gene: TRBJ1-1; v_gene: TRBV10-1; d_gene: NA; abundance: NA; CDR3aa: CASRLRGKGPMNTEAFF; CDR3nt: TGCGCCAGCAGACTCAGGGGCAAGGGGCCAATGAACACTGAAGCTTTCTTT
j_gene: TRBJ2-5; v_gene: TRBV4-1; d_gene: TRBD1; abundance: NA; CDR3aa: CASSQRTGLIPQETQYF; CDR3nt: TGCGCCAGCAGCCAGAGGACAGGGCTAATACCTCAAGAGACCCAGTACTTC
j_gene: TRBJ1-1; v_gene: TRBV2; d_gene: TRBD1; abundance: NA; CDR3aa: CASSERQGAAEAFF; CDR3nt: TGTGCCAGCAGTGAAAGGCAGGGGGCCGCTGAAGCTTTCTTT
j_gene: TRBJ2-1; v_gene: TRBV30; d_gene: NA; abundance: NA; CDR3aa: CAWKGGAGYNEQFF; CDR3nt: TGTGCCTGGAAAGGGGGGGCGGGCTACAATGAGCAGTTCTTC
j_gene: TRBJ1-3; v_gene: TRBV6-5; d_gene: TRBD1; abundance: NA; CDR3aa: CASSRDRENTIYF; CDR3nt: TGTGCCAGCAGTCGGGACAGGGAAAACACCATATATTTT
j_gene: TRBJ1-3; v_gene: TRBV6-5; d_gene: NA; abundance: once; CDR3aa: CATLRADGNTIYF; CDR3nt: TGTGCCACATTGAGGGCGGATGGAAACACCATATATTTT
j_gene: TRBJ2-7; v_gene: TRBV28; d_gene: TRBD1; abundance: NA; CDR3aa: CASSFAGRGQGVYEQYF; CDR3nt: TGTGCCAGCAGTTTCGCCGGGAGGGGACAGGGGGTCTACGAGCAGTACTTC
j_gene: TRBJ1-1; v_gene: TRBV5-1; d_gene: TRBD1; abundance: NA; CDR3aa: CASSRTTGGELMNTEAFF; CDR3nt: TGCGCCAGCAGCCGAACCACAGGGGGCGAGCTTATGAACACTGAAGCTTTCTTT
j_gene: TRBJ1-2; v_gene: TRBV5-1; d_gene: TRBD1; abundance: NA; CDR3aa: CASSGAGTGNDGYTF; CDR3nt: TGCGCCAGCAGCGGAGCCGGGACAGGGAACGATGGCTACACCTTC
j_gene: TRBJ1-1; v_gene: TRBV6-5; d_gene: NA; abundance: NA; CDR3aa: CASKRTETNTEAFF; CDR3nt: TGTGCCAGCAAAAGGACAGAAACGAACACTGAAGCTTTCTTT